The rows below give T cell receptor beta chains drawn from one sample of a study of OX40 agonist ivuxolimab in advanced cancers. Profiling relied on immunoSEQ multiplex PCR, and the TCRdb table lists in-frame clones only, not all of them. Of about 21,000 clones listed, 83% are singletons. This material consisted of CD4+ or CD8+ T cells sorted from blood, taken in a trial of the OX40 agonist ivuxolimab. The source of these receptors is an adult with an advanced solid tumor such as melanoma, head and neck, liver or kidney cancer. The CDR3 runs from the conserved cysteine through the conserved F or W. Fields, in order: D gene, V gene, J gene, clone size, CDR3 DNA, CDR3 protein. The D gene is left open where the match is weak. Size values are once, few and many counts, or a class for expanded clones, and some rows have none.

d_call: TRBD1
v_call: TRBV28
j_call: TRBJ1-3
clone_size: -
cdr3_nt: TGTGCCAGCAGTCCGCTGGACAGGGGGCTCTTTGGAAACACCATATATTTT
cdr3_aa: CASSPLDRGLFGNTIYF

d_call: -
v_call: TRBV25-1
j_call: TRBJ2-2
clone_size: -
cdr3_nt: TGTGCCAGCTACGGCGAGGGTTCGCACACCGGGGAGCTGTTTTTT
cdr3_aa: CASYGEGSHTGELFF

d_call: -
v_call: TRBV9
j_call: TRBJ1-5
clone_size: -
cdr3_nt: TGTGCCAGCAGCCCCCGGGCAAATAGCAATCAGCCCCAGCATTTT
cdr3_aa: CASSPRANSNQPQHF

d_call: -
v_call: TRBV7-9
j_call: TRBJ1-3
clone_size: few
cdr3_nt: TGTGCCAGCAGCTTATCGTCCCTCGTGGACACCATATATTTT
cdr3_aa: CASSLSSLVDTIYF

d_call: TRBD1
v_call: TRBV7-9
j_call: TRBJ1-5
clone_size: few
cdr3_nt: TGTGCCAGCAGTCTTGGACAGGGTGGCTATCAGCCCCAGCATTTT
cdr3_aa: CASSLGQGGYQPQHF

d_call: TRBD1
v_call: TRBV6-1
j_call: TRBJ1-1
clone_size: -
cdr3_nt: TGTGCCAGCAAAAAGGGGGCCACTGAAGCTTTCTTT
cdr3_aa: CASKKGATEAFF

d_call: -
v_call: TRBV10-3
j_call: TRBJ1-3
clone_size: few
cdr3_nt: TGTGCCATCAGTTCTTGGGGTCCCGGAAACACCATATATTTT
cdr3_aa: CAISSWGPGNTIYF

d_call: -
v_call: TRBV28
j_call: TRBJ1-4
clone_size: -
cdr3_nt: TGTGCCAGCAGTTTTATACAGAACTCTAATGAAAAACTGTTTTTT
cdr3_aa: CASSFIQNSNEKLFF

d_call: -
v_call: TRBV27
j_call: TRBJ1-1
clone_size: once
cdr3_nt: TGTGCCAGCAGTCCGGGAGGGGGTATCACTGAAGCTTTCTTT
cdr3_aa: CASSPGGGITEAFF

d_call: -
v_call: TRBV6-1
j_call: TRBJ1-2
clone_size: -
cdr3_nt: TGTGCCAGCAGGGGTGCGGGGATCTATGGCTACACCTTC
cdr3_aa: CASRGAGIYGYTF

d_call: -
v_call: TRBV6-6
j_call: TRBJ2-7
clone_size: -
cdr3_nt: TGTGCCAGCAGTTACTCCTCTAGGAGCGAGCAGTACTTC
cdr3_aa: CASSYSSRSEQYF

d_call: -
v_call: TRBV5-6
j_call: TRBJ2-7
clone_size: few
cdr3_nt: TGTGCCAGCAGCTTGGTGGGGTCCCACGAGCAGTACTTC
cdr3_aa: CASSLVGSHEQYF

d_call: TRBD1
v_call: TRBV5-6
j_call: TRBJ1-2
clone_size: -
cdr3_nt: TGTGCCAGCAGCCTAGGCCGGGACAGGGCGTCTAGCTATGGCTACACCTTC
cdr3_aa: CASSLGRDRASSYGYTF

d_call: -
v_call: TRBV28
j_call: TRBJ1-1
clone_size: few
cdr3_nt: TGTGCCAGCAGTATTTCCCGGGAGAACACTGAAGCTTTCTTT
cdr3_aa: CASSISRENTEAFF

d_call: -
v_call: TRBV4-2
j_call: TRBJ2-7
clone_size: -
cdr3_nt: TGTGCCAGCAGCCAAAAAGGGGTAGTCGGGGAGCAGTACTTC
cdr3_aa: CASSQKGVVGEQYF

d_call: -
v_call: TRBV7-9
j_call: TRBJ1-5
clone_size: -
cdr3_nt: TGTGCCAGCAGCTTAGCTAGCAATCAGCCCCAGCATTTT
cdr3_aa: CASSLASNQPQHF

d_call: -
v_call: TRBV6-5
j_call: TRBJ1-2
clone_size: -
cdr3_nt: TGTGCCAGCAGTAAAGGCTTTCTCTATGGCTACACCTTC
cdr3_aa: CASSKGFLYGYTF

d_call: -
v_call: TRBV4-1
j_call: TRBJ1-2
clone_size: -
cdr3_nt: TGCGCCAGCAGCCAAGGAGTAGGGCGAGCTAACTATGGCTACACCTTC
cdr3_aa: CASSQGVGRANYGYTF

d_call: TRBD1
v_call: TRBV4-1
j_call: TRBJ2-7
clone_size: -
cdr3_nt: TGCGCCAGCAGCCCACGATTGACAGGGGGCTCCTACGAGCAGTACTTC
cdr3_aa: CASSPRLTGGSYEQYF

d_call: TRBD1
v_call: TRBV10-2
j_call: TRBJ1-4
clone_size: -
cdr3_nt: TGCGCCAGCAACAGGGGCGAGGGTGAAAAACTGTTTTTT
cdr3_aa: CASNRGEGEKLFF

d_call: -
v_call: TRBV10-3
j_call: TRBJ2-1
clone_size: -
cdr3_nt: TGTGCCATCAAGGTCGGTTCGGGGGCAGGGGAGCAGTTCTTC
cdr3_aa: CAIKVGSGAGEQFF

d_call: -
v_call: TRBV27
j_call: TRBJ1-2
clone_size: -
cdr3_nt: TGTGCCAGCAGTTTGGATGCATCCAATGGCTACACCTTC
cdr3_aa: CASSLDASNGYTF

d_call: -
v_call: TRBV5-1
j_call: TRBJ1-1
clone_size: -
cdr3_nt: TGCGCCAGCAGCTTGGGCCAGGGCGGCAACACTGAAGCTTTCTTT
cdr3_aa: CASSLGQGGNTEAFF